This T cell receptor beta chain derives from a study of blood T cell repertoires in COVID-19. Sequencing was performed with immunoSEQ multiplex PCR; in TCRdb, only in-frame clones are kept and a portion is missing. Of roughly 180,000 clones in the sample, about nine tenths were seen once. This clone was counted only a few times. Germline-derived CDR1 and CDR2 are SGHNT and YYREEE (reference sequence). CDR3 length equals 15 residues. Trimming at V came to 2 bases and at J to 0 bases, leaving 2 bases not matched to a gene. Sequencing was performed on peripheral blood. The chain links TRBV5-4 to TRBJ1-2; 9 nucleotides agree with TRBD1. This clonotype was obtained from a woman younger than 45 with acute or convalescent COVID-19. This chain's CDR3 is CASSFWDRANYGYTF. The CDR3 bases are TGTGCCAGCAGCTTTTGGGACAGGGCTAACTATGGCTACACCTTC.